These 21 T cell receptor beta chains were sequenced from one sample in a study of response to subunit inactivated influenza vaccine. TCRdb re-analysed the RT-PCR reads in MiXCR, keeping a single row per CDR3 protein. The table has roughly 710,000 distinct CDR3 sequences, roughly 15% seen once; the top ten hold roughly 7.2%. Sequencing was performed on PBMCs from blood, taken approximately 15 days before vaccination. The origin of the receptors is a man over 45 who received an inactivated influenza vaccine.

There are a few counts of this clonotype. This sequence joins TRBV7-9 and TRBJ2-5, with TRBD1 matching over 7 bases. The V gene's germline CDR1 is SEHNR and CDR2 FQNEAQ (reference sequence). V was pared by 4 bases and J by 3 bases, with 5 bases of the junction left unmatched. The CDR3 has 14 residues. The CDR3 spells CASSSPTGEETQYF. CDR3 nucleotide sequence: TGTGCCAGCAGCTCCCCCACAGGGGAAGAGACCCAGTACTTC.

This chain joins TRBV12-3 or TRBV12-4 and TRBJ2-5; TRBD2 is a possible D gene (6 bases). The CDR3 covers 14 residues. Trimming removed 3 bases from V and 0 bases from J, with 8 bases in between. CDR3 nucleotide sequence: TGTGCCAGCAGTTTCCGGGACTACCAAGAGACCCAGTACTTC. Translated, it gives CASSFRDYQETQYF.

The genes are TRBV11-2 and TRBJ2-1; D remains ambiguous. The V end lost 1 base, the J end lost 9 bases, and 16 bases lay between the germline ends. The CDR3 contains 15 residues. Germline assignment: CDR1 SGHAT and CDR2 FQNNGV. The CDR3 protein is CASSLATSASAEQFF. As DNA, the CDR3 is TGTGCCAGCAGCTTAGCTACTTCGGCTAGTGCTGAGCAGTTCTTC.

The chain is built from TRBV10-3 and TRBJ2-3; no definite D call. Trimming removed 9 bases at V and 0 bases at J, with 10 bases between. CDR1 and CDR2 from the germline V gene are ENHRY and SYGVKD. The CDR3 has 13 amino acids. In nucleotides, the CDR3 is TGTGCCATAGACGCTGGGAGCACAGATACGCAGTATTTT. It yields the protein CAIDAGSTDTQYF.

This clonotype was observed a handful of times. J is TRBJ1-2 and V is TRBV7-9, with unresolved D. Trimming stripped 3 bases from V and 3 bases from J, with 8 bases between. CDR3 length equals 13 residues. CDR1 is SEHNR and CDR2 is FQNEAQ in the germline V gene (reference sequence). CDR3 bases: TGTGCCAGCAGCTTGGGCCTTCACTATGGCTACACCTTC. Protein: CASSLGLHYGYTF. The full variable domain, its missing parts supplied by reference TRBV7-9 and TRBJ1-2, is DTGVSQNPRHKITKRGQNVTFRCDPISEHNRLYWYRQTLGQGPEFLTYFQNEAQLEKSRLLSDRFSAERPKGSFSTLEIQRTEQGDSAMYLCASSLGLHYGYTFGSGTRLTVV.

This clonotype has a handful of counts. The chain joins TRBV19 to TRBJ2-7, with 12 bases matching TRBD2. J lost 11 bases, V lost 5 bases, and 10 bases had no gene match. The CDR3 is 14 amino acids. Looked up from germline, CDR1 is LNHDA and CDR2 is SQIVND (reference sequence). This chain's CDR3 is CASSPGTSGSEKYF. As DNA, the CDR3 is TGTGCCAGTAGTCCCGGGACTAGCGGGTCGGAGAAGTACTTC. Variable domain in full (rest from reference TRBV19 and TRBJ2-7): DGGITQSPKYLFRKEGQNVTLSCEQNLNHDAMYWYRQDPGQGLRLIYYSQIVNDFQKGDIAEGYSVSREKKESFPLTVTSAQKNPTAFYLCASSPGTSGSEKYFGPGTRLTVT.

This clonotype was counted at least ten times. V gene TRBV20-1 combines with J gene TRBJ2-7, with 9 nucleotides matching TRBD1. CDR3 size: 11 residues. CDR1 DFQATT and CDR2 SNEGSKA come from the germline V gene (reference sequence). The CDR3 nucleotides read TGCAGCCAACAACAGGGGGCCGAGCAGTACTTC. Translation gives CSQQQGAEQYF.

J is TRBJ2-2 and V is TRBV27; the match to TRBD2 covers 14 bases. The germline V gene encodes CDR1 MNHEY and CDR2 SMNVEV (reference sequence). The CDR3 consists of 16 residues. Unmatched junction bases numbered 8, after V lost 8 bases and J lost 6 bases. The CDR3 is CASGRGLAGGAGELFF. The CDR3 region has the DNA TGTGCCAGCGGAAGAGGACTAGCGGGAGGTGCCGGGGAGCTGTTTTTT.

The CDR3 protein is CASSAPGLGNTIYF. CDR3 nucleotides: TGTGCCAGCAGTGCGCCAGGCCTTGGAAACACCATATATTTT. The chain joins TRBV28 to TRBJ1-3; no definite D call. The CDR3 totals 14 residues. The ends were cut back, 5 bases at V and 3 bases at J, with 11 bases in the middle. CDR1 and CDR2 (germline): MDHEN, SYDVKM.

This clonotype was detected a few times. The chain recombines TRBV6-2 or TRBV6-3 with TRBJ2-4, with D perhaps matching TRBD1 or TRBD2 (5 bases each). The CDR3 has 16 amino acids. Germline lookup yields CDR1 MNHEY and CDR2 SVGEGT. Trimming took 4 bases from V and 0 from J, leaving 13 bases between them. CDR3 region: CASSSPGRLAKNIQYF. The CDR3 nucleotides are TGTGCCAGCAGTTCCCCGGGACGGCTAGCCAAAAACATTCAGTACTTC.

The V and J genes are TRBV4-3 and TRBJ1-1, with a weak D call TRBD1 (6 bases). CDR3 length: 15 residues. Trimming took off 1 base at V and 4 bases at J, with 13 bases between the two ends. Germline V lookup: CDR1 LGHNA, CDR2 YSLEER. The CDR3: CASSQAAGASTEAFF. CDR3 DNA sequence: TGCGCCAGCAGCCAAGCGGCAGGGGCCAGCACTGAAGCTTTCTTT.

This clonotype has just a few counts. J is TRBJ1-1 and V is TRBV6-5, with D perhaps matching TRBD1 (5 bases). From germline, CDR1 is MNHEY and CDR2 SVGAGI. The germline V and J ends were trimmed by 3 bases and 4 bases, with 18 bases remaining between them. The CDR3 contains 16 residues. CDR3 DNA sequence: TGTGCCAGCAGTTATTTGGGGGTCGAAGCGGCCACTGAAGCTTTCTTT. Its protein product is CASSYLGVEAATEAFF.

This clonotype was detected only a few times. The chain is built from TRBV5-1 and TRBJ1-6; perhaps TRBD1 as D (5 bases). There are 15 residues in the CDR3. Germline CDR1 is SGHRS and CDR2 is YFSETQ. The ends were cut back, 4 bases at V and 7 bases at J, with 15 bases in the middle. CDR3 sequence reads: CASSRTRGENSPLHF. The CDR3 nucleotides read TGCGCCAGCAGCCGAACGCGGGGGGAGAATTCACCCCTCCACTTT.

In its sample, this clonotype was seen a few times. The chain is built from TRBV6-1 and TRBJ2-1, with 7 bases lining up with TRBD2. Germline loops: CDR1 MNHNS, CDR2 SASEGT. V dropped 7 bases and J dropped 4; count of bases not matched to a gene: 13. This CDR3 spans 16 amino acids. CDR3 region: CASTDPVRGNYNEQFF. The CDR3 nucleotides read TGTGCCAGCACCGACCCGGTGCGGGGGAATTACAATGAGCAGTTCTTC.

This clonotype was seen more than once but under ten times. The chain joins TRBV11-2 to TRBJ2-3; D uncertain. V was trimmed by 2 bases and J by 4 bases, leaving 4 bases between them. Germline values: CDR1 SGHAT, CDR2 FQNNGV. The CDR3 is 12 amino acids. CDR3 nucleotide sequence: TGTGCCAGCAGCTTATTCGCAGATACGCAGTATTTT. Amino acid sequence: CASSLFADTQYF.

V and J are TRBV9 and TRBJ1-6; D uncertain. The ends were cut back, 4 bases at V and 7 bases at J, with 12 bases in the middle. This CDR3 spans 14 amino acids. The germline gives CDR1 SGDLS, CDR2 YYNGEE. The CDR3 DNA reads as TGTGCCAGCAGCACCCAGATGGGGAATTCACCCCTCCACTTT. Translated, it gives CASSTQMGNSPLHF.

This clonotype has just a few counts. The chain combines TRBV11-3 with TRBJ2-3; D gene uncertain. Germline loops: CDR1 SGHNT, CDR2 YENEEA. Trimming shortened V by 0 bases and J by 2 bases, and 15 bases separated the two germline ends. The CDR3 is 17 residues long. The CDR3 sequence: CASSLDQIHLYTDTQYF. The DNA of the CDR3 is TGTGCCAGCAGCTTAGATCAAATTCACCTTTACACAGATACGCAGTATTTT.

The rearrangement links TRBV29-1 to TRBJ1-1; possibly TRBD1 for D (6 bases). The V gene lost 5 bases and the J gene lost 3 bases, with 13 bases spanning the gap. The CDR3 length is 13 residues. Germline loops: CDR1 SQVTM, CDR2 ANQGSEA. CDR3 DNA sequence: TGCAGCGTTATCAGGTCAGGGGACACTGAAGCTTTCTTT. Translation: CSVIRSGDTEAFF.

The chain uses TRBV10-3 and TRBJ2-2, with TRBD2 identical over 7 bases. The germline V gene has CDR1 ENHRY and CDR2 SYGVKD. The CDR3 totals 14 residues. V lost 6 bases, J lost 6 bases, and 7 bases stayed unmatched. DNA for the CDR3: TGTGCCATCAGGGGCCTAGCGGAGCCCGGGGAGCTGTTTTTT. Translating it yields CAIRGLAEPGELFF.

The CDR3 nucleotides read TGTGCCAGCAGCACAGGACCGGGCTACAATGAGCAGTTCTTC. This sequence encodes CASSTGPGYNEQFF. The chain carries TRBV6-2 or TRBV6-3 and TRBJ2-1; TRBD1 might be the D (5 bases). The germline gives CDR1 MNHEY, CDR2 SVGEGT. CDR3 length: 14 amino acids. V was pared by 6 bases and J by 3 bases, with 12 bases between.

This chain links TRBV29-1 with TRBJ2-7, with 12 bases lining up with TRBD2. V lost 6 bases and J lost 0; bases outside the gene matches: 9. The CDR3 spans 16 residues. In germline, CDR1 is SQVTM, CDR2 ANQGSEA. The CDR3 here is CSVIGTSGLSSYEQYF. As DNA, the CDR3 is TGCAGCGTAATCGGGACTAGCGGGTTGAGCTCCTACGAGCAGTACTTC.